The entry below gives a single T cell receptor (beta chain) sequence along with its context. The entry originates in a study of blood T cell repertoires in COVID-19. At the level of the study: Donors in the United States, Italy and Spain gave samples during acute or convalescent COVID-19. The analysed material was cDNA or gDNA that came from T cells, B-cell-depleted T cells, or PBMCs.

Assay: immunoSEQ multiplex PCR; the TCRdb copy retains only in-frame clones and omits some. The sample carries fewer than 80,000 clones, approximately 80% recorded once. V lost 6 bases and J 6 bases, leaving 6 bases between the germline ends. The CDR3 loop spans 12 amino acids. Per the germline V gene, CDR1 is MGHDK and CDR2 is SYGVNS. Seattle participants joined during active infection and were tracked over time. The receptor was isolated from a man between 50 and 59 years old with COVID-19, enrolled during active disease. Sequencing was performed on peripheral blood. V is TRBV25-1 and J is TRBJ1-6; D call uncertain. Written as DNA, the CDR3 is TGTGCCAGCAGGGGCAGTAATTCACCCCTCCACTTT. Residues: CASRGSNSPLHF.